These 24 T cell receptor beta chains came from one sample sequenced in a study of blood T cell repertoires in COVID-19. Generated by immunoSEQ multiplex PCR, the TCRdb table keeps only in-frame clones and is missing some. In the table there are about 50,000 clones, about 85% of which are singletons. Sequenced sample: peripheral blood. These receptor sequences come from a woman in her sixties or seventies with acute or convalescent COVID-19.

In DNA, the CDR3 is TGCGCCAGCAGCCCGACACGTAGCACAGATACGCAGTATTTT. Residues: CASSPTRSTDTQYF. The chain uses TRBV5-1 and TRBJ2-3; D call uncertain. CDR3 length equals 14 residues. The ends were cut back, 4 bases at V and 0 bases at J, with 9 bases in the middle. Germline values: CDR1 SGHRS, CDR2 YFSETQ.

CDR3 DNA: TGCGCCAGCAGCCAAACAGGACAGGGGCCCAGGTGGGCTTTCTTT. This sequence encodes CASSQTGQGPRWAFF. The chain is built from TRBV4-1 and TRBJ1-1, with 9 positions matching TRBD1. After removal of 2 bases from V and 11 bases from J, the junction contained 12 bases not matched to a gene. Per the germline V gene, CDR1 is MGHRA and CDR2 is YSYEKL. The CDR3 extends over 15 amino acids.

The CDR3 spells CASSFSVGATDTQYF. The CDR3 DNA reads TGTGCCAGCAGCTTTTCGGTAGGAGCCACAGATACGCAGTATTTT. The chain employs TRBV7-9 and TRBJ2-3, with D uncertain. Trimming shortened V by 3 bases and J by 2 bases, and 12 bases separated the two germline ends. CDR3 size: 15 residues. The V gene's germline CDR1 is SEHNR and CDR2 FQNEAQ (reference sequence).

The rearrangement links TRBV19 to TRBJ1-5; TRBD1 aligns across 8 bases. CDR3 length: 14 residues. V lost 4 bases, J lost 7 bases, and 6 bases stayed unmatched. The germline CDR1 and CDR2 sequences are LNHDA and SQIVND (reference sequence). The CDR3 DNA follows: TGTGCCAGTAGTAACCAGGGGGCGGAACAGCCCCAGCATTTT. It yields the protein CASSNQGAEQPQHF.

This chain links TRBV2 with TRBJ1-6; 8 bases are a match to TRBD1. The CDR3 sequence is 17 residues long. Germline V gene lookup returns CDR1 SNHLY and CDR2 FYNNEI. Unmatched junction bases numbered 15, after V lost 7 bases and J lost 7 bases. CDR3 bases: TGTGCCAGCATTTTTCTCCAGTTCGGACAGGGAAATTCACCCCTCCACTTT. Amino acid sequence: CASIFLQFGQGNSPLHF.

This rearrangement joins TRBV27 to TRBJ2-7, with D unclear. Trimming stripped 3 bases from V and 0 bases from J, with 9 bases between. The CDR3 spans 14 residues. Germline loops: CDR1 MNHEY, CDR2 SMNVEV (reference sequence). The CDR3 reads CASSFLASSYEQYF. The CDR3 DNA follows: TGTGCCAGCAGTTTTCTCGCCAGCTCCTACGAGCAGTACTTC.

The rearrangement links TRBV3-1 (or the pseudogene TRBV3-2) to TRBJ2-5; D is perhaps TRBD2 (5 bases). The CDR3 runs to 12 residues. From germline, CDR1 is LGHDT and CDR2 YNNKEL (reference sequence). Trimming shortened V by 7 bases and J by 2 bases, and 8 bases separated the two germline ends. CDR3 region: CASKEDQETQYF. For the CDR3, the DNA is TGTGCCAGCAAGGAGGATCAAGAGACCCAGTACTTC.

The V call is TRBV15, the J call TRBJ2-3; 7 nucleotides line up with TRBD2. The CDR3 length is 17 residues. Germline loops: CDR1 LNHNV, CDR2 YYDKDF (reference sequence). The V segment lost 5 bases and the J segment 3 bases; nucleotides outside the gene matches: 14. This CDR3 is CATSGSGVQAGTDTQYF. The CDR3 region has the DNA TGTGCCACCAGCGGCTCCGGGGTCCAAGCGGGGACAGATACGCAGTATTTT.

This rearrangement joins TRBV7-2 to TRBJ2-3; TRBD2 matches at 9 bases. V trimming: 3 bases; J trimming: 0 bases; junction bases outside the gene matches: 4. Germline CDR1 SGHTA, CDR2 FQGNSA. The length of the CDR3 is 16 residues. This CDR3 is CASSLGGRASTDTQYF. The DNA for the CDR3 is TGTGCCAGCAGCTTGGGCGGGAGGGCAAGCACAGATACGCAGTATTTT.

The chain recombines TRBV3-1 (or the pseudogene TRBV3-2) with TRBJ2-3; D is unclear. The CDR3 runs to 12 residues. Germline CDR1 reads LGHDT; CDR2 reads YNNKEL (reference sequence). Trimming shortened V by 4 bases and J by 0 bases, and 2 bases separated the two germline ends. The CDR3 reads CASSPSTDTQYF. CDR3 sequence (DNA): TGTGCCAGCAGCCCGAGCACAGATACGCAGTATTTT.

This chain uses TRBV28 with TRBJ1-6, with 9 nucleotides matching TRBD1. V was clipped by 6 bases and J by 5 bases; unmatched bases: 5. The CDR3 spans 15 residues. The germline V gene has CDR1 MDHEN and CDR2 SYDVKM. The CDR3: CASRLQGAHNSPLHF. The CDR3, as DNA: TGTGCCAGCAGGCTACAGGGGGCTCATAATTCACCCCTCCACTTT. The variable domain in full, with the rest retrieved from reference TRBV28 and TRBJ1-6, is DVKVTQSSRYLVKRTGEKVFLECVQDMDHENMFWYRQDPGLGLRLIYFSYDVKMKEKGDIPEGYSVSREKKERFSLILESASTNQTSMYLCASRLQGAHNSPLHFGNGTRLTVT.

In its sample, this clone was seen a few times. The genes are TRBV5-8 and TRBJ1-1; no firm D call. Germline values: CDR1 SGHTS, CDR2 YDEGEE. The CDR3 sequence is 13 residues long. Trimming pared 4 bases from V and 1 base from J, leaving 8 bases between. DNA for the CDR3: TGTGCCAGCAGCCCTAGCTGGAACACTGAAGCTTTCTTT. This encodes CASSPSWNTEAFF.

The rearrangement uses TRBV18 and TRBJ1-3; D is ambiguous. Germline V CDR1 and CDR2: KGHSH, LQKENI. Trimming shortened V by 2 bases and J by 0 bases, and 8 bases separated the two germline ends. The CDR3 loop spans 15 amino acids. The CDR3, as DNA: TGTGCCAGCTCACCAGGACTGCGCTCTGGAAACACCATATATTTT. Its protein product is CASSPGLRSGNTIYF.

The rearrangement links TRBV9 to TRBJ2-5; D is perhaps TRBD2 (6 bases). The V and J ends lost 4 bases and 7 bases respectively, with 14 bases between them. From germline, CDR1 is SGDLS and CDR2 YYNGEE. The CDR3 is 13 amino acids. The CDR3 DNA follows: TGTGCCAGCAGCCCCTCAGTCGGGGGGACCCAGTACTTC. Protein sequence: CASSPSVGGTQYF.

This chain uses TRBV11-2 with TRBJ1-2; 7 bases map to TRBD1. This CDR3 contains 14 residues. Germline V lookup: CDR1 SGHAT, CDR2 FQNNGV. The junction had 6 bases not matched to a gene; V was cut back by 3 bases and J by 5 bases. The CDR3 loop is CASSFDRVGYGYTF. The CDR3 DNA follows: TGTGCCAGCAGCTTCGACAGGGTTGGGTATGGCTACACCTTC. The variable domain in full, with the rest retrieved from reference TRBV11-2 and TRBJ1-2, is EAGVAQSPRYKIIEKRQSVAFWCNPISGHATLYWYQQILGQGPKLLIQFQNNGVVDDSQLPKDRFSAERLKGVDSTLKIQPAKLEDSAVYLCASSFDRVGYGYTFGSGTRLTVV.

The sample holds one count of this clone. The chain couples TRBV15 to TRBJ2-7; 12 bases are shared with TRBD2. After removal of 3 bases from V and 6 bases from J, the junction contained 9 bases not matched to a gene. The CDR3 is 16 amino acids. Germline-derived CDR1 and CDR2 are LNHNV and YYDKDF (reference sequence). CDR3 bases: TGTGCCACCAGCAGTGACCTAGCGGGGGGGCCCCGCGAGCAGTACTTC. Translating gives CATSSDLAGGPREQYF.

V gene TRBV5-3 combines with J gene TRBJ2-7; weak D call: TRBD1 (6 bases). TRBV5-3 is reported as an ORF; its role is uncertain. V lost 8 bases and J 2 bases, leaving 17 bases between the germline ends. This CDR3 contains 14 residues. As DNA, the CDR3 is TGTGCCAGGGAACATCTGGACAGAGCCTACGAGCAGTACTTC. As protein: CAREHLDRAYEQYF.

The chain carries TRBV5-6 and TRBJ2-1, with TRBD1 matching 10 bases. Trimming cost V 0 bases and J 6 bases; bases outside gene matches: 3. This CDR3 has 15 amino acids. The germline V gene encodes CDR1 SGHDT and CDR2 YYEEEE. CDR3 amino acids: CASSLGDRGGNEQFF. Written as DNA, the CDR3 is TGTGCCAGCAGCTTGGGGGACAGGGGAGGCAATGAGCAGTTCTTC.

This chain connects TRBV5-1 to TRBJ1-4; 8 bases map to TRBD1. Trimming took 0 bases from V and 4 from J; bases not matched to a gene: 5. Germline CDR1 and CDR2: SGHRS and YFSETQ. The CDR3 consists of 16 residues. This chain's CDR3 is CASSLGRTGSNEKLFF. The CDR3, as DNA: TGCGCCAGCAGCTTGGGCCGGACAGGGAGTAATGAAAAACTGTTTTTT.

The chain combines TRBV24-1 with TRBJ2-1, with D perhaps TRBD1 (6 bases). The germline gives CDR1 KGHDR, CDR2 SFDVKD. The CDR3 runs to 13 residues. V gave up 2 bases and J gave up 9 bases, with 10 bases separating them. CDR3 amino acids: CATSDSGVGEQFF. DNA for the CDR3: TGTGCCACCAGTGATTCAGGGGTCGGTGAGCAGTTCTTC.

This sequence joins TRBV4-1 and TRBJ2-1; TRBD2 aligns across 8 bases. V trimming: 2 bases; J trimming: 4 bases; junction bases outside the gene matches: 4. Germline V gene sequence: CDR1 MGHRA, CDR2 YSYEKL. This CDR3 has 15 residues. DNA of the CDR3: TGCGCCAGCAGCCAAAGACTAGCGTCATACAATGAGCAGTTCTTC. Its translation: CASSQRLASYNEQFF.

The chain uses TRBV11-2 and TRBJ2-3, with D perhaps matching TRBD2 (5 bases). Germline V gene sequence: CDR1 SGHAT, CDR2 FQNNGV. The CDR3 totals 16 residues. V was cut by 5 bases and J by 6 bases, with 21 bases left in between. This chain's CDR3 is CASSVALAPGMDTQYF. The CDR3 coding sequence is TGTGCCAGCAGCGTCGCTCTAGCCCCTGGGATGGATACGCAGTATTTT. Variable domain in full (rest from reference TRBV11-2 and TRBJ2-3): EAGVAQSPRYKIIEKRQSVAFWCNPISGHATLYWYQQILGQGPKLLIQFQNNGVVDDSQLPKDRFSAERLKGVDSTLKIQPAKLEDSAVYLCASSVALAPGMDTQYFGPGTRLTVL.

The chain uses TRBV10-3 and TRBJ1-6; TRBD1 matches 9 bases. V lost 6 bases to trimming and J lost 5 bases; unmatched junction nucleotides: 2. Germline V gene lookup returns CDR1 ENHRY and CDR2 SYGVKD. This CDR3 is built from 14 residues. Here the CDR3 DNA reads TGTGCCATCAGCCGGGACAGGGATAATTCACCCCTCCACTTT. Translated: CAISRDRDNSPLHF.

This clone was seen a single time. The CDR3, as DNA: TGTGCCAGCAGCTCCGCGTACGAGCAGTACTTC. It codes for CASSSAYEQYF. This sequence joins TRBV7-9 and TRBJ2-7; no clear D gene. CDR1 and CDR2 (germline): SEHNR, FQNEAQ (reference sequence). The CDR3 sequence is 11 residues long. V lost 4 bases and J 4 bases, leaving 5 bases between the germline ends.